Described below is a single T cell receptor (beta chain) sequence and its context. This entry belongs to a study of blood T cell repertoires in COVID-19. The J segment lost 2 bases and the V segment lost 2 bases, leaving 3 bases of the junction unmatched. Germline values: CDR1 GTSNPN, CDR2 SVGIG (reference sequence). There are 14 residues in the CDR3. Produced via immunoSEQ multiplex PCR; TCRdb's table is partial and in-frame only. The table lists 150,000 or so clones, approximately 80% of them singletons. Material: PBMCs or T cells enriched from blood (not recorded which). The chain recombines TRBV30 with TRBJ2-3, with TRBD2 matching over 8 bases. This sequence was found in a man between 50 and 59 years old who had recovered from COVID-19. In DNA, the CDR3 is TGTGCCTGGAGTCCCGGGGGGGCCACAGATACGCAGTATTTT. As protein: CAWSPGGATDTQYF.